This T cell receptor (beta chain) was sequenced in a study of T cell responses to AZD1222 COVID-19 vaccine. In the study overall: Whether given at about 4 or about 12 weeks, second doses were pooled. Overall study findings and caveats: Increased Spike-specific TCR breadth and depth were observed after two AZD1222 doses. Repertoire collection took place solely once the T cell response had peaked. Clonal diversity was possibly underestimated; the donors were predominantly white British and more often female.

This CDR3 contains 15 residues. Germline V lookup: CDR1 SGHRS, CDR2 YFSETQ. V lost 0 bases and J lost 8; bases outside the gene matches: 8. Regarding this clone: Its antigen is still unknown.

Sequencing was performed with immunoSEQ multiplex PCR; in TCRdb, only in-frame clones are kept and a portion is missing. The sample includes more than 85,000 clones, around 90% of them seen just once. The genes are TRBV5-1 and TRBJ2-1, with 7 bases fitting TRBD1. This receptor was identified in an adult in good health. This specimen consisted of peripheral blood, obtained on day 0 of AZD1222 vaccination. The DNA of the CDR3 is TGCGCCAGCAGCTTGGGAGCGACAGGGTTCCATGAGCAGTTCTTC. Its translation is CASSLGATGFHEQFF.